This TCR beta chain derives from a study of cytomegalovirus exposure and HLA in healthy donors. Overall study results and limits: A later look showed TCR association rates differing by HLA locus, highest for DRB1 and lowest for HLA-C.

Germline V lookup: CDR1 SQVTM, CDR2 ANQGSEA. The ends were cut back, 4 bases at V and 8 bases at J, with 14 bases in the middle. The CDR3 has 13 amino acids. Details on this clone: Antigen specificity is unknown.

The PCR had 60 Vbeta and 13 Jbeta primers. Sequenced by immunoSEQ multiplex PCR; TCRdb stores in-frame clones only, minus some. Among 150,000 to 200,000 clones listed, roughly four fifths were seen once. The receptor was isolated from a woman aged 18-30 years in good health and CMV-seropositive. The chain uses TRBV29-1 and TRBJ1-4; possibly TRBD1 for D (5 bases). What was sequenced was PBMCs. CDR3 amino acids: CSVGSGHGEKLFF. DNA of the CDR3: TGCAGCGTTGGATCAGGGCACGGGGAAAAACTGTTTTTT.